Following are 27 T cell receptor beta chains from one sample sequenced in a study of blood T cell repertoires in COVID-19. Sequencing was performed with immunoSEQ multiplex PCR; in TCRdb, only in-frame clones are kept and a portion is missing. The sample includes 73,000 or so clones, around four fifths of them seen just once. The source material was peripheral blood. These TCRs come from a middle-aged man with active COVID-19.

This rearrangement joins TRBV10-1 to TRBJ1-1; perhaps TRBD1 as D (6 bases). V lost 0 bases to trimming and J lost 7 bases, with 15 bases between them. Germline V gene sequence: CDR1 WNHNN, CDR2 SYGVQD (reference sequence). The CDR3 is 15 amino acids. CDR3 sequence (DNA): TGCGCCAGCAGTGAGTCGGGGACACCCCGCAGTGAAGCTTTCTTT. It yields the protein CASSESGTPRSEAFF.

This clone was observed a single time. V is TRBV21-1 and J is TRBJ2-2; the table's D call of TRBD2 was not tested on the DNA. TRBV21-1 is an annotated pseudogene. The CDR3 length is 16 residues. The CDR3 DNA is TGTGCCAGCTCATGGGGACTAGCGGGAGTCGCCGGGGAGCTGTTTTTT. This gives the protein CASSWGLAGVAGELFF.

V usage is TRBV7-2 and J usage is TRBJ2-1, with D tentatively TRBD2 (7 bases). The V end lost 5 bases, the J end lost 9 bases, and 17 bases lay between the germline ends. The CDR3 extends over 14 amino acids. The germline gives CDR1 SGHTA, CDR2 FQGNSA. The CDR3: CASSTGREYPEQFF. The CDR3 DNA follows: TGTGCCAGCAGCACAGGGCGGGAGTATCCTGAGCAGTTCTTC.

V usage is TRBV5-1 and J usage is TRBJ1-1, with 7 bases lining up with TRBD1. CDR3 length: 15 amino acids. Trimming removed 3 bases from V and 3 bases from J; junction bases left unmatched: 8. Germline V gene sequence: CDR1 SGHRS, CDR2 YFSETQ. CDR3 sequence: CASSYGQERHTEAFF. The CDR3, as DNA: TGCGCCAGCAGCTACGGACAGGAAAGGCACACTGAAGCTTTCTTT.

This clone has a count of ten or more. J is TRBJ1-5 and V is TRBV5-1; D unclear. With 0 bases removed from V and 3 bases from J, the gap between germline ends came to 13 bases. The CDR3 is 16 residues long. The germline V gene encodes CDR1 SGHRS and CDR2 YFSETQ. The CDR3 DNA is TGCGCCAGCAGCTTGGAAGTTTTGCTAAACAATCAGCCCCAGCATTTT. This encodes CASSLEVLLNNQPQHF. Filled out from reference TRBV5-1 and TRBJ1-5, the complete variable domain reads KAGVTQTPRYLIKTRGQQVTLSCSPISGHRSVSWYQQTPGQGLQFLFEYFSETQRNKGNFPGRFSGRQFSNSRSEMNVSTLELGDSALYLCASSLEVLLNNQPQHFGDGTRLSIL.

The V call is TRBV5-1, the J call TRBJ2-3; 10 bases map to TRBD2. The CDR3 covers 16 residues. Germline V gene data show CDR1 as SGHRS and CDR2 as YFSETQ. The V and J ends lost 5 bases and 2 bases, in that order; junction bases with no gene match: 8. DNA of the CDR3: TGCGCCAGCAGTCACCCTCTAGCGGGAGACACAGATACGCAGTATTTT. This encodes CASSHPLAGDTDTQYF.

The V and J genes are TRBV18 and TRBJ2-5, with 8 bases aligning to TRBD2. The CDR3 has 14 residues. V lost 3 bases and J lost 4; bases outside the gene matches: 4. Germline V gene data show CDR1 as KGHSH and CDR2 as LQKENI. The CDR3 reads CASSPGLGGETQYF. The DNA for the CDR3 is TGTGCCAGCTCACCGGGACTAGGAGGAGAGACCCAGTACTTC.

The chain is built from TRBV6-5 and TRBJ2-4; 8 nucleotides line up with TRBD2. CDR1 is MNHEY, CDR2 SVGAGI, per germline. V dropped 6 bases and J dropped 1; count of bases not matched to a gene: 5. This CDR3 spans 15 amino acids. CDR3 amino acids: CASSTAGAAKNIQYF. The DNA for the CDR3 is TGTGCCAGCAGCACAGCGGGAGCGGCCAAAAACATTCAGTACTTC.

The rearrangement joins TRBV12-5 to TRBJ2-1, with 12 bases lining up with TRBD2. The CDR3 contains 15 residues. V was pared by 6 bases and J by 4 bases, with 4 bases of the junction left unmatched. Germline loops: CDR1 LGHNT, CDR2 FRNRAP. The CDR3 DNA reads TGTGCTAGTGGACCTAGCGGGGGGGGGTACAATGAGCAGTTCTTC. It is translated as CASGPSGGGYNEQFF. Combining the CDR3 with reference TRBV12-5 and TRBJ2-1 gives the whole variable domain DARVTQTPRHKVTEMGQEVTMRCQPILGHNTVFWYRQTMMQGLELLAYFRNRAPLDDSGMPKDRFSAEMPDATLATLKIQPSEPRDSAVYFCASGPSGGGYNEQFFGPGTRLTVL.

The chain recombines TRBV5-1 with TRBJ2-3, with 9 positions matching TRBD2. Looked up from germline, CDR1 is SGHRS and CDR2 is YFSETQ. The CDR3 is 15 residues long. J was trimmed by 7 bases and V by 1 base; bases with no gene match: 7. CDR3 bases: TGCGCCAGCAGCTTGCAAGCGGGGGGCGACAATACGCAGTATTTT. Its protein is CASSLQAGGDNTQYF. The variable domain in full, completed from reference TRBV5-1 and TRBJ2-3, reads KAGVTQTPRYLIKTRGQQVTLSCSPISGHRSVSWYQQTPGQGLQFLFEYFSETQRNKGNFPGRFSGRQFSNSRSEMNVSTLELGDSALYLCASSLQAGGDNTQYFGPGTRLTVL.

V is TRBV27 and J is TRBJ2-3, with D tentatively TRBD2 (5 bases). Germline assignment: CDR1 MNHEY and CDR2 SMNVEV (reference sequence). The V and J ends lost 0 bases and 2 bases respectively, with 9 bases between them. This CDR3 contains 15 residues. This CDR3 reads CASSLSRTSTDTQYF. The CDR3 DNA reads TGTGCCAGCAGTTTATCTCGGACTTCCACAGATACGCAGTATTTT.

The chain uses TRBV28 and TRBJ1-4, with 8 bases aligning to TRBD1. The CDR3 loop spans 14 amino acids. Per germline, CDR1 MDHEN and CDR2 SYDVKM. The ends lost 3 bases at V and 7 bases at J; junction bases unmatched: 4. The CDR3 sequence: CASSLSGGSEKLFF. The CDR3, as DNA: TGTGCCAGCAGTTTGTCAGGGGGCAGTGAAAAACTGTTTTTT.

The rearrangement uses TRBV19 and TRBJ2-6, with 7 nucleotides matching TRBD1. Losses at the gene ends were 7 bases for V and 0 bases for J; bases not matched to a gene: 6. The germline CDR1 and CDR2 sequences are LNHDA and SQIVND (reference sequence). CDR3 length: 16 amino acids. Written as DNA, the CDR3 is TGTGCCAGTACCATGGGACAGATCTCTGGGGCCAACGTCCTGACTTTC. The encoded protein is CASTMGQISGANVLTF.

CDR3 in amino acids: CASSLALDRAQSYTF. CDR3 sequence (DNA): TGTGCCAGCAGCTTAGCGCTGGACAGGGCGCAGAGCTACACCTTC. This sequence joins TRBV7-9 and TRBJ1-2, with 8 bases lining up with TRBD1. V was pared by 0 bases and J by 9 bases, with 9 bases of the junction left unmatched. CDR1 and CDR2 from the germline V gene are SEHNR and FQNEAQ (reference sequence). The CDR3 is 15 amino acids.

The rearrangement links TRBV7-9 to TRBJ1-1; 7 bases agree with TRBD1. In germline, CDR1 is SEHNR, CDR2 FQNEAQ (reference sequence). The CDR3 has 17 residues. V trimming: 7 bases; J trimming: 2 bases; junction bases outside the gene matches: 16. The CDR3 spells CASILPTGGGGNTEAFF. As DNA, the CDR3 is TGTGCCAGCATCCTCCCGACGGGAGGGGGCGGAAACACTGAAGCTTTCTTT. The whole variable domain, filled in from reference TRBV7-9 and TRBJ1-1, reads DTGVSQNPRHKITKRGQNVTFRCDPISEHNRLYWYRQTLGQGPEFLTYFQNEAQLEKSRLLSDRFSAERPKGSFSTLEIQRTEQGDSAMYLCASILPTGGGGNTEAFFGQGTRLTVV.

The V call is TRBV3-1 (or the pseudogene TRBV3-2), the J call TRBJ2-5; 7 bases are shared with TRBD2. V shed 0 bases, J shed 5 bases, and the junction held 15 bases outside the gene matches. The germline V gene has CDR1 LGHDT and CDR2 YNNKEL (reference sequence). CDR3 length equals 18 residues. The CDR3 here is CASSQDVGSGSSWETQYF. The CDR3 DNA is TGTGCCAGCAGCCAAGATGTGGGTAGCGGGTCCTCTTGGGAGACCCAGTACTTC.

The table lists this clone with a count of one. The J gene is TRBJ2-7, the V gene TRBV24-1; 7 nucleotides match TRBD2. Germline V gives CDR1 KGHDR, CDR2 SFDVKD. The CDR3 runs 15 residues. Trimming cost V 3 bases and J 5 bases; bases outside gene matches: 9. Here the CDR3 DNA reads TGTGCCACCAGTGATGGGGGGGAGGGCCCAAACGAGCAGTACTTC. This sequence encodes CATSDGGEGPNEQYF.

J is TRBJ1-1 and V is TRBV7-3; D ambiguous. This CDR3 is built from 13 residues. Trimming took off 5 bases at V and 1 base at J, with 8 bases between the two ends. Germline V lookup: CDR1 SGHTA, CDR2 FQGTGA. CDR3 loop: CASSPRGNTEAFF. CDR3 DNA sequence: TGTGCCAGCAGCCCGAGAGGGAACACTGAAGCTTTCTTT.

The chain carries TRBV3-1 (or the pseudogene TRBV3-2) and TRBJ1-1, with a weak D call TRBD1 (5 bases). V was clipped by 0 bases and J by 4 bases, with 12 bases between them. Germline V gene lookup returns CDR1 LGHDT and CDR2 YNNKEL (reference sequence). The CDR3 runs to 15 residues. In nucleotides, the CDR3 is TGTGCCAGCAGCCAAGATCTCGGGGGTGGCACTGAAGCTTTCTTT. Amino acid sequence: CASSQDLGGGTEAFF.

This chain joins TRBV7-9 and TRBJ1-1, with D maybe TRBD1 (5 bases). Germline CDR1 and CDR2: SEHNR and FQNEAQ (reference sequence). V was shortened by 2 bases and J by 1 base, with 8 bases between the two germline ends. This CDR3 is 14 amino acids long. The CDR3 reads CASSLSGTNTEAFF. CDR3 DNA sequence: TGTGCCAGCAGCTTAAGCGGGACGAACACTGAAGCTTTCTTT.

This clone was detected once. The gene calls are TRBV28 and TRBJ1-1, with a tentative D call TRBD1 (6 bases). The germline V gene has CDR1 MDHEN and CDR2 SYDVKM. This CDR3 region has 13 residues. Trimming took 7 bases from V and 0 from J, leaving 9 bases between them. For the CDR3, the DNA is TGTGCCAGCACGACAGGCATGAACACTGAAGCTTTCTTT. Residues: CASTTGMNTEAFF.

V is TRBV18 and J is TRBJ2-3, with D unresolved. V was shortened by 6 bases and J by 3 bases, with 10 bases between the two germline ends. CDR3 length: 13 residues. Germline V gene lookup returns CDR1 KGHSH and CDR2 LQKENI. The CDR3 protein is CASSELQTDTQYF. The CDR3 coding sequence is TGTGCCAGCTCCGAGCTTCAAACAGATACGCAGTATTTT.

On this clone itself: At one end, the junction sequence differs from germline, possibly due to a read error. The rearrangement links TRBV6-2 or TRBV6-3 to TRBJ1-2, with D unresolved. Germline loops: CDR1 MNHEY, CDR2 SVGEGT. There are 13 residues in the CDR3. The CDR3 reads CASSHSFVEGYTF. Written as DNA, the CDR3 is TGTGCCAGCAGTCACTCCTTTGTCGAGGGCTACACCTTC.

The chain carries TRBV6-5 and TRBJ2-5; TRBD2 agrees at 10 bases. Trimming removed 7 bases from V and 10 bases from J; junction bases left unmatched: 12. CDR1 MNHEY and CDR2 SVGAGI come from the germline V gene. This CDR3 comprises 14 residues. CDR3 protein: CASIRLAGGSGQYF. The DNA for the CDR3 is TGTGCCAGCATTAGATTAGCGGGAGGTAGCGGCCAGTACTTC.

The chain is built from TRBV5-1 and TRBJ2-1; TRBD2 is a possible D gene (5 bases). The CDR3 is 17 residues long. Germline V lookup: CDR1 SGHRS, CDR2 YFSETQ. The V and J ends lost 3 bases and 9 bases respectively, with 25 bases between them. The CDR3 nucleotides read TGCGCCAGCAGCTCCGGCTGGATGGGTACTAGGAAGATTGAGCAGTTCTTC. Protein: CASSSGWMGTRKIEQFF.

The genes are TRBV7-2 and TRBJ1-2, with 7 positions matching TRBD1. V shed 7 bases, J shed 2 bases, and the junction held 16 bases outside the gene matches. There are 17 residues in the CDR3. Germline V gene data show CDR1 as SGHTA and CDR2 as FQGNSA. CDR3 DNA: TGTGCCAGCACACCTTGGGCAGGGGGACGGTGGAACTATGGCTACACCTTC. Its translation is CASTPWAGGRWNYGYTF.

This clone was observed a single time. The chain employs TRBV18 and TRBJ2-1, with D possibly TRBD2 on 6 matching bases. CDR1 and CDR2 from the germline V gene are KGHSH and LQKENI. The CDR3 is 16 amino acids. V gave up 4 bases and J gave up 0 bases, with 13 bases separating them. The CDR3 spells CASSRPGGGSYNEQFF. For the CDR3, the DNA is TGTGCCAGCTCACGACCTGGGGGAGGCTCCTACAATGAGCAGTTCTTC.